One and the same sample provided the 13 T cell receptor beta chains below, sequenced in a study of T cells and Merkel cell carcinoma outcomes. TCRdb's copy holds only in-frame clones and misses some; the assay was immunoSEQ multiplex PCR. This table holds about 6,700 clones, 90% found once. Sequences were obtained from tumor tissue from Merkel cell carcinoma. The receptor source for this set is a human donor with Merkel cell carcinoma.

The CDR3: CASSLAQGHVKLFF. The CDR3 DNA follows: TGTGCCAGCAGCTTAGCCCAAGGGCATGTAAAACTGTTTTTT. V gene TRBV7-9 combines with J gene TRBJ1-4, with unresolved D. Germline V lookup: CDR1 SEHNR, CDR2 FQNEAQ (reference sequence). V lost 0 bases to trimming and J lost 10 bases, with 12 bases between them. The CDR3 is 14 amino acids.

The J gene is TRBJ1-1, the V gene TRBV27; weak D call: TRBD1 (6 bases). V gave up 4 bases and J gave up 3 bases, with 9 bases separating them. Per germline, CDR1 MNHEY and CDR2 SMNVEV (reference sequence). The CDR3 has 13 amino acids. The CDR3 sequence: CASSSWGHTEAFF. The CDR3, as DNA: TGTGCCAGCAGTTCATGGGGGCACACTGAAGCTTTCTTT.

This clone was seen only once. The rearrangement links TRBV6-6 to TRBJ1-1; 7 positions agree with TRBD1. CDR3 length: 12 residues. Germline V gene lookup returns CDR1 MNHNY and CDR2 SVGAGI (reference sequence). With 2 bases clipped from V and 11 bases from J, the junction kept 5 bases outside the gene matches. CDR3 sequence (DNA): TGTGCCAGCAGTTACCCTGACAGGGACGCTTTCTTT. It is translated as CASSYPDRDAFF.

V and J are TRBV5-1 and TRBJ1-1; a possible D gene is TRBD1 (6 bases). Per the germline V gene, CDR1 is SGHRS and CDR2 is YFSETQ. V lost 0 bases, J lost 5 bases, and 8 bases lay in between. The CDR3 runs to 13 residues. The CDR3 DNA follows: TGCGCCAGCAGCTTGGGCAGGGGAACTGAAGCTTTCTTT. It codes for CASSLGRGTEAFF.

The chain uses TRBV10-3 and TRBJ2-5; D is uncertain. Per the germline V gene, CDR1 is ENHRY and CDR2 is SYGVKD. V lost 2 bases and J 4 bases, leaving 5 bases between the germline ends. This CDR3 region has 12 residues. The CDR3 loop is CAISEDIETQYF. The CDR3 DNA reads as TGTGCCATCAGTGAGGACATAGAGACCCAGTACTTC.

In regard to this clone: One junction end does not reproduce the germline sequence, and a read error may be involved. This sequence joins TRBV11-3 and TRBJ2-1, with D possibly matching TRBD2 (6 bases). Germline CDR1 and CDR2: SGHNT and YENEEA. The CDR3 totals 15 residues. CDR3 nucleotides: TGTGCCAGCAGTTTAGGCGGGGAGGCCTACAATGAGCAGTTCTTC. It translates to CASSLGGEAYNEQFF.

This clone appeared a single time. V usage is TRBV27 and J usage is TRBJ1-2; TRBD1 matches 9 bases. The CDR3 length is 13 residues. The V and J ends lost 8 bases and 4 bases, in that order; junction bases with no gene match: 5. CDR1 is MNHEY and CDR2 is SMNVEV in the germline V gene (reference sequence). CDR3 residues: CASAMTGGYGYTF. In DNA form, the CDR3 reads TGTGCCAGCGCTATGACAGGGGGCTATGGCTACACCTTC.

The rearrangement links TRBV11-3 to TRBJ2-2; D might be TRBD1 (5 bases). Germline V gene data show CDR1 as SGHNT and CDR2 as YENEEA. Trimming shortened V by 7 bases and J by 0 bases, and 6 bases separated the two germline ends. The CDR3 runs to 13 residues. CDR3 DNA sequence: TGTGCCAGCAAGGGGCCGAACACCGGGGAGCTGTTTTTT. Amino acids: CASKGPNTGELFF.

This chain uses TRBV2 with TRBJ2-7, with 9 bases identical to TRBD2. V lost 3 bases, J lost 3 bases, and 3 bases stayed unmatched. The CDR3 is 14 residues long. Germline V lookup: CDR1 SNHLY, CDR2 FYNNEI. CDR3 in DNA: TGTGCCAGCAGTGAGGGAGCGGGGGGCTACGAGCAGTACGTC. It translates to CASSEGAGGYEQYV.

The genes are TRBV21-1 and TRBJ1-6. TRBV21-1 is classified as a pseudogene. The CDR3 is 13 residues long. Written as DNA, the CDR3 is TGTGCCAGCAGCGGCGGGGGGCGGTCACCCCTCCACTTT. Its translation is CASSGGGRSPLHF.

This sequence joins TRBV7-6 and TRBJ2-6; D gene uncertain. This CDR3 contains 14 residues. Germline V gene data show CDR1 as SGHVS and CDR2 as FNYEAQ. Trimming stripped 5 bases from V and 0 bases from J, with 5 bases between. The CDR3 DNA is TGTGCCAGCAGCCCCAGCTCTGGGGCCAACGTCCTGACTTTC. Amino acid sequence: CASSPSSGANVLTF. The full variable domain, its missing parts supplied by reference TRBV7-6 and TRBJ2-6, is GAGVSQSPRYKVTKRGQDVALRCDPISGHVSLYWYRQALGQGPEFLTYFNYEAQQDKSGLPNDRFSAERPEGSISTLTIQRTEQRDSAMYRCASSPSSGANVLTFGAGSRLTVL.

This chain joins TRBV19 and TRBJ1-5; weak D call: TRBD1 (5 bases). The V end lost 4 bases, the J end lost 6 bases, and 13 bases lay between the germline ends. CDR3 size: 14 residues. Looked up from germline, CDR1 is LNHDA and CDR2 is SQIVND (reference sequence). Here the CDR3 DNA reads TGTGCCAGTAGTACCACAGGTTTCCCTCAGCCCCAGCATTTT. Its protein is CASSTTGFPQPQHF.

The chain recombines TRBV27 with TRBJ1-1; 7 positions agree with TRBD1. Germline CDR1 MNHEY, CDR2 SMNVEV (reference sequence). This CDR3 is built from 15 residues. V gave up 5 bases and J gave up 5 bases; unmatched junction bases: 11. The CDR3, as DNA: TGTGCCAGCAGTCCACTGAACAGGGGAATTACTGAAGCTTTCTTT. Its protein product is CASSPLNRGITEAFF.